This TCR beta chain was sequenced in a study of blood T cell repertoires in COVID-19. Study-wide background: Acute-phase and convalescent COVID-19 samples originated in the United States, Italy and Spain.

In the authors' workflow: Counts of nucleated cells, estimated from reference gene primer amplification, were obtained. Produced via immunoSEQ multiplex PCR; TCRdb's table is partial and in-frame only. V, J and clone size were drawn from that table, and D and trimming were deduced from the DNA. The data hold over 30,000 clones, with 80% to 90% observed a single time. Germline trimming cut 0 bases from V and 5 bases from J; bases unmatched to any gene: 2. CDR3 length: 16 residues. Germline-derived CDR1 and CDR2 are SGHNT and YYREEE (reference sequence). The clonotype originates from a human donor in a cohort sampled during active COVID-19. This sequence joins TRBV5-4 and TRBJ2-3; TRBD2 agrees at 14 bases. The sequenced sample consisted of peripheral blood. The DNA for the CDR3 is TGTGCCAGCAGCTTGGGGGGACTAGCGGGAGTAGATACGCAGTATTTT. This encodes CASSLGGLAGVDTQYF.